This T cell receptor (beta chain) was obtained from a study of blood T cell repertoires in COVID-19. The CDR3 contains 17 residues. Germline-derived CDR1 and CDR2 are SGHTA and FQGNSA. V lost 5 bases to trimming and J lost 4 bases, with 23 bases between them. Produced via immunoSEQ multiplex PCR; TCRdb's table is partial and in-frame only. This table has about 79,000 clones, roughly 90% appearing once. The specimen was peripheral blood. The receptor was derived from a man in his fifties or sixties with active COVID-19. The genes are TRBV7-2 and TRBJ1-1; D not resolved. The CDR3, as DNA: TGTGCCAGCAGCCACGGGCCTAGTGGGAACCGGGGCACTGAAGCTTTCTTT. The encoded protein is CASSHGPSGNRGTEAFF.